Listed here is a single TCR beta chain. As yet, its antigen is unknown. The data are from a study of cytomegalovirus exposure and HLA in healthy donors. Study overall: The approximately 130 validation repertoires matched the roughly 700 first-cohort repertoires in platform, a later analysis reported. The study's findings and limits: The study labeled more than 150 TCR beta chains cytomegalovirus-associated.

Produced via immunoSEQ multiplex PCR; TCRdb's table is partial and in-frame only. The top ten hold around 2% of the sample, which has about 160,000 clones, about 88% seen once. This CDR3 is 13 amino acids long. Germline loops: CDR1 GTSNPN, CDR2 SVGIG (reference sequence). V dropped 2 bases and J dropped 7 bases, with 12 bases sitting between them. The donors were part of the validation cohort of 120 subjects. That cohort was separate from the first cohort, which comprised fewer than 800 subjects. Sequencing was performed on PBMCs. The rearrangement joins TRBV30 to TRBJ1-5; D perhaps matches TRBD1 (5 bases). The clonotype comes from a woman aged 18-35 years in good health and CMV-seronegative. As DNA, the CDR3 is TGTGCCTGGAGTCTAGGGGATTGGCAGCCCCAGCATTTT. Translating gives CAWSLGDWQPQHF.